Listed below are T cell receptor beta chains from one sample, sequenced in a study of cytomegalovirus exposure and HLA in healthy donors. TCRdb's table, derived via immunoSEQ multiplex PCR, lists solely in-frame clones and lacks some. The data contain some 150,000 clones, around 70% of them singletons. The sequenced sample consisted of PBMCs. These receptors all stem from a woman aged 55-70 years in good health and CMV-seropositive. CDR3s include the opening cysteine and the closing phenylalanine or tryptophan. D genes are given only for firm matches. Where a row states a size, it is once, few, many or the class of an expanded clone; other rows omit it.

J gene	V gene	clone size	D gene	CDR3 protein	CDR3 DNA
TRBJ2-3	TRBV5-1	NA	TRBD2	CASSLPSGRATDTQYF	TGCGCCAGCAGCCTCCCTAGCGGGAGGGCCACAGATACGCAGTATTTT
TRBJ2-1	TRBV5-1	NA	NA	CASSRAGYGASSYNEQFF	TGCGCCAGCAGCCGGGCGGGTTATGGCGCCAGCTCCTACAATGAGCAGTTCTTC
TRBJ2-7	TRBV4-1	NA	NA	CASSQETGSFYEQYF	TGCGCCAGCAGCCAAGAAACAGGCTCCTTTTACGAGCAGTACTTC
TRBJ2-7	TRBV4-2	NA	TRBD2	CASSQDLGASGRGEQYF	TGTGCCAGCAGCCAAGATCTCGGGGCTAGCGGGAGGGGCGAGCAGTACTTC
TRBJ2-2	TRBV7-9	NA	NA	CASSPGQTGELFF	TGTGCCAGCAGCCCGGGACAAACCGGGGAGCTGTTTTTT
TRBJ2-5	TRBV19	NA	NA	CASSMLQGVETQYF	TGTGCCAGTAGTATGCTACAAGGAGTGGAGACCCAGTACTTC
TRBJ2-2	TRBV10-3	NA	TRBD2	CAISDSSGQQVGELFF	TGTGCCATCAGTGACTCTAGCGGACAACAGGTCGGGGAGCTGTTTTTT
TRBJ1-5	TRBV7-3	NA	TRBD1	CASSAIETGVSNQPQHF	TGTGCCAGCAGCGCCATAGAGACAGGGGTTAGCAATCAGCCCCAGCATTTT
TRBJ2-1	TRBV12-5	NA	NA	CASGVGEGFSDEQFF	TGTGCTAGTGGAGTGGGAGAGGGCTTTAGCGATGAGCAGTTCTTC
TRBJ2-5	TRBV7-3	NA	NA	CASSLTRGETQYF	TGTGCCAGCAGCTTAACTAGGGGTGAGACCCAGTACTTC
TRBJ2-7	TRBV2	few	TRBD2	CASIPGLAIYEQYF	TGTGCCAGCATCCCGGGACTAGCCATTTACGAGCAGTACTTC